The present TCR beta chain was sequenced within a study of T cells in Graves' hyperthyroidism and ophthalmopathy. Study-wide context: The authors collected peripheral blood at initial diagnosis, before any treatment.

RNA transcripts were the template for amplifying TCR beta CDR3 regions. With the HTBI primer set, the TCR CDR3 went through a first round of RT-PCR. From the multiplex PCR reads, TCRdb called clonotypes with MiXCR, one entry per CDR3 protein. This table holds about 710,000 distinct CDR3 sequences, over 15% found once. The germline V gene has CDR1 SGDLS and CDR2 YYNGEE. V was cut by 6 bases and J by 7 bases, with 13 bases left in between. The CDR3 loop spans 13 amino acids. In its sample, this clonotype was seen a few times. The TCR sequence derives from a man between 18 and 35 years old with Graves' hyperthyroidism. The chain carries TRBV9 and TRBJ2-2; the D is unclear. The specimen sequenced was blood. The DNA for the CDR3 is TGTGCCAGCACCGCTGTGGTTCGCGGGGAGCTGTTTTTT. It is translated as CASTAVVRGELFF.